This note documents a single T cell receptor beta chain sequence. Original data processing: Reference gene primer amplification yielded estimated nucleated cell counts. Libraries were prepared by immunoSEQ multiplex PCR; TCRdb keeps only in-frame clonotypes and omits some of them. The DNA was the basis for D and trimming; V, J and clone size are from that table. The repertoire consists of around 60,000 clones, with roughly four fifths occurring once and the leading ten covering roughly 10%. The data are from a study of blood T cell repertoires in COVID-19. Study details: Some COVID-19 samples were acute and others convalescent; all came from the United States, Italy and Spain. PBMCs, B-cell-depleted T cells, or T cells were the source of the cDNA or gDNA that made up the material.

Seattle patients were enrolled while actively infected and followed longitudinally. The specimen was peripheral blood. The receptor was derived from a man aged 50 or older with COVID-19, enrolled during active disease.

CDR3 protein: CASSIQGTSYNEQFF. CDR3 in DNA: TGCGCCAGCAGCATCCAGGGGACATCCTACAATGAGCAGTTCTTC. The rearrangement links TRBV5-1 to TRBJ2-1; a weak D match, TRBD1 (6 bases). V dropped 4 bases and J dropped 1 base, with 12 bases sitting between them. The V gene's germline CDR1 is SGHRS and CDR2 YFSETQ. The CDR3 has 15 amino acids. The whole variable domain, remainder taken from reference TRBV5-1 and TRBJ2-1, is KAGVTQTPRYLIKTRGQQVTLSCSPISGHRSVSWYQQTPGQGLQFLFEYFSETQRNKGNFPGRFSGRQFSNSRSEMNVSTLELGDSALYLCASSIQGTSYNEQFFGPGTRLTVL.